Sequencing of this T cell receptor (beta chain) was carried out in a study of T cell repertoires in cytomegalovirus infection. TCRdb redid the calling of the reads with MiXCR, one entry per CDR3 protein. The table lists some 400,000 distinct CDR3 sequences, roughly 20% of them singletons. This clonotype was recorded a few times. Per germline, CDR1 SGHNT and CDR2 YYREEE (reference sequence). The junction had 4 bases not matched to a gene; V was cut back by 1 base and J by 4 bases. This CDR3 region has 14 residues. The gene calls are TRBV5-4 and TRBJ2-5, with 7 positions matching TRBD2. The TCR comes from a human donor in good health (CMV status not recorded). Some clones in this sample may be carry-over from other donors' samples. The sample comprised PBMCs. The CDR3 bases are TGTGCCAGCAGCTTGTGGGAGGGAGTAGAGACCCAGTACTTC. Translated, it gives CASSLWEGVETQYF.